This entry lists 16 T cell receptor beta chains sequenced from one sample in a study of graft-versus-host responses after intestinal transplantation. For these receptors, no antigen is known. Assay: immunoSEQ multiplex PCR; the TCRdb copy retains only in-frame clones and omits some. This table has 85,000 to 100,000 clones, 85% to 95% appearing once. Sequenced here: unstimulated CD8+ T cells sorted from spleen or lymph node cells, sampled before transplant. These receptors originate from a human donor who was the organ donor for an intestinal transplant.

This rearrangement joins TRBV27 to TRBJ1-1; 7 positions match TRBD1. The CDR3 runs 16 residues. CDR1 and CDR2 from the germline V gene are MNHEY and SMNVEV (reference sequence). With V trimmed by 4 bases and J by 11 bases, 19 bases remained unmatched. The CDR3 protein is CASSWFMGRGIDGAFF. The CDR3 region has the DNA TGTGCCAGCAGTTGGTTTATGGGCAGGGGGATTGATGGGGCTTTCTTT.

The V call is TRBV19, the J call TRBJ2-7, with a weak D call TRBD2 (7 bases). Germline V gene lookup returns CDR1 LNHDA and CDR2 SQIVND (reference sequence). CDR3 length equals 16 residues. Deletions cut 8 bases from V and 4 bases from J, with 24 bases between. The CDR3 reads CASFQTAGASWYEQYF. The CDR3 coding sequence is TGTGCCAGTTTTCAGACCGCGGGGGCCTCCTGGTACGAGCAGTACTTC.

This chain uses TRBV10-3 with TRBJ2-7; perhaps TRBD2 as D (6 bases). V was cut by 4 bases and J by 2 bases, with 15 bases left in between. Germline V gene sequence: CDR1 ENHRY, CDR2 SYGVKD. This CDR3 is built from 15 residues. CDR3 nucleotides: TGTGCCATCAGTGGGACCGGGGGATGGACCTACGAGCAGTACTTC. It is translated as CAISGTGGWTYEQYF.

The gene calls are TRBV27 and TRBJ2-7; 16 bases align to TRBD2. The CDR3 is made up of 19 amino acids. With 3 bases clipped from V and 4 bases from J, the junction kept 12 bases outside the gene matches. Germline CDR1 MNHEY, CDR2 SMNVEV (reference sequence). CDR3 sequence reads: CASSFTGLAGGPIGYEQYF. CDR3 bases: TGTGCCAGCAGTTTCACGGGACTAGCGGGAGGGCCGATCGGGTACGAGCAGTACTTC.

Notes on this clone: Other DNA variants within this sample encode the same CDR3. The J gene is TRBJ1-1, the V gene TRBV5-5, with TRBD1 as a possible D gene (6 bases). In germline, CDR1 is SGHKS, CDR2 YYEKEE (reference sequence). This CDR3 has 18 amino acids. V lost 0 bases to trimming and J lost 0 bases, with 18 bases between them. This chain's CDR3 is CASSLDPPRQALNTEAFF. CDR3 coding DNA: TGTGCCAGCAGCTTGGACCCTCCTAGACAGGCTTTGAACACTGAAGCTTTCTTT.

The gene calls are TRBV5-6 and TRBJ1-2; TRBD1 matches 9 bases. The trim removed 0 bases at V and 4 bases at J, leaving 7 bases unmatched. Germline V gene data show CDR1 as SGHDT and CDR2 as YYEEEE. CDR3 size: 16 residues. The CDR3 coding sequence is TGTGCCAGCAGCTTGGCGGGACAGGGCCTTATCTATGGCTACACCTTC. This encodes CASSLAGQGLIYGYTF.

This chain connects TRBV7-2 to TRBJ2-7; TRBD1 aligns across 8 bases. The CDR3 loop spans 14 amino acids. Trimming removed 4 bases from V and 0 bases from J; junction bases left unmatched: 2. Per germline, CDR1 SGHTA and CDR2 FQGNSA. The CDR3 sequence: CASSYTGGSYEQYF. The CDR3, as DNA: TGTGCCAGCAGCTATACAGGGGGCTCCTACGAGCAGTACTTC.

The chain carries TRBV28 and TRBJ2-2; D ambiguous. This CDR3 contains 13 residues. V lost 3 bases and J 4 bases, leaving 6 bases between the germline ends. Germline V gene lookup returns CDR1 MDHEN and CDR2 SYDVKM. The CDR3 nucleotides are TGTGCCAGCAGTTTGATCAGCACCGGGGAGCTGTTTTTT. It is translated as CASSLISTGELFF.

This clone was observed once. The chain links TRBV28 to TRBJ2-7; 8 bases line up with TRBD1. Germline V gene sequence: CDR1 MDHEN, CDR2 SYDVKM. J gave up 1 base and V 4 bases, and 3 bases lay outside the gene matches. The CDR3 length is 14 residues. The CDR3 spells CASSSDRVSYEQYF. In nucleotides, the CDR3 is TGTGCCAGCAGTTCGGACAGGGTTTCCTACGAGCAGTACTTC. Filled out from reference TRBV28 and TRBJ2-7, the complete variable domain reads DVKVTQSSRYLVKRTGEKVFLECVQDMDHENMFWYRQDPGLGLRLIYFSYDVKMKEKGDIPEGYSVSREKKERFSLILESASTNQTSMYLCASSSDRVSYEQYFGPGTRLTVT.

The rearrangement uses TRBV28 and TRBJ1-6; 8 nucleotides agree with TRBD1. CDR1 is MDHEN, CDR2 SYDVKM, per germline. This CDR3 is 12 amino acids long. The CDR3 DNA is TGTGCGACGGGGGACAGGAATTCACCCCTCCACTTT. It specifies CATGDRNSPLHF.

The chain uses TRBV19 and TRBJ2-7; D uncertain. The CDR3 runs 13 residues. Germline CDR1 LNHDA, CDR2 SQIVND (reference sequence). V gave up 1 base and J gave up 2 bases, with 6 bases separating them. The CDR3 nucleotides read TGTGCCAGTAGTATAGGCGCCGCCTACGAGCAGTACTTC. It encodes CASSIGAAYEQYF.

The chain joins TRBV6-5 to TRBJ2-1; 9 bases are shared with TRBD1. CDR1 MNHEY and CDR2 SVGAGI come from the germline V gene. V shed 8 bases, J shed 4 bases, and the junction held 9 bases outside the gene matches. The CDR3 extends over 15 amino acids. The CDR3 DNA is TGTGCCAGCGGTAACGACAGGGGGGGTTACAATGAGCAGTTCTTC. Protein: CASGNDRGGYNEQFF.

The chain is built from TRBV6-4 and TRBJ2-7; 10 positions match TRBD1. The CDR3 runs to 17 residues. CDR1 is MRHNA and CDR2 is SNTAGT in the germline V gene. J gave up 7 bases and V 7 bases, and 19 bases lay outside the gene matches. CDR3 residues: CASTGGGHRDRGREQYF. In DNA form, the CDR3 reads TGTGCCAGCACGGGGGGGGGTCACCGGGACAGGGGCCGGGAGCAGTACTTC.

This clone has only one observation. The rearrangement joins TRBV13 to TRBJ2-5, with 13 bases aligning to TRBD2. Trimming cost V 3 bases and J 1 base; bases outside gene matches: 2. There are 16 residues in the CDR3. Germline V gives CDR1 PRHDT, CDR2 FYEKMQ (reference sequence). The CDR3 bases are TGTGCCAGCAGCTTTCGGACTAGCGGGAGCCAAGAGACCCAGTACTTC. Translated, it gives CASSFRTSGSQETQYF.

The chain uses TRBV5-1 and TRBJ2-1; D possibly corresponds to TRBD2 (5 bases). Germline loops: CDR1 SGHRS, CDR2 YFSETQ. The V end lost 2 bases, the J end lost 8 bases, and 11 bases lay between the germline ends. The CDR3 sequence is 13 residues long. CDR3 region: CASSLGLAHEQFF. The CDR3 DNA follows: TGCGCCAGCAGCTTAGGCCTAGCCCATGAGCAGTTCTTC.

This clone was observed a handful of times. The chain uses TRBV11-2 and TRBJ2-3; D is uncertain. Germline V gene data show CDR1 as SGHAT and CDR2 as FQNNGV. This CDR3 is 13 amino acids long. Trimming took 5 bases from V and 6 from J, leaving 12 bases between them. Here the CDR3 reads CASSPQTLDTQYF. CDR3 DNA: TGTGCCAGCAGCCCACAGACCTTGGATACGCAGTATTTT.